This entry describes one T cell receptor beta chain. Its antigen target is currently unknown. Base qualities are not recorded, but no much larger clone differs from it by a single base. Other nucleotide sequences from this sample produce the same CDR3. Participants in the prospective study were enrolled through a virtual design, were aged 18 to 89 years, and lived in about 25 United States geographic areas. Cohort assignment in the prospective study relied on participant-reported clinical history from a screening survey and a study questionnaire. For ImmuneRACE Cohort 3, a participant was defined as recovered based on two consecutive negative NP/OP PCR tests, clearance by a healthcare professional, or resolution of symptoms. Each participant in the prospective study had whole blood, serum and a nasopharyngeal or oropharyngeal swab collected by mobile phlebotomists. Over a roughly 2-month period, participants in the prospective study had the option of providing additional blood draws and questionnaires. Prospective study blood samples were shipped either frozen or at room temperature before DNA extraction.

The sample comes from a study of blood T cell repertoires in COVID-19 (dated by TCRdb to about 2020). Describing the broader study: Samples covering the acute and convalescent phases of COVID-19 were provided by collaborators in the United States, Italy and Spain. A freely available public database, intended as a resource for researchers studying the immune response to SARS-CoV-2, is where the repertoires were released. A de-identified subject ID, COVID-19 status, age in years and sex were almost always included in the sample metadata. Subjects who had been exposed to COVID-19, were actively infected with it, or had recovered from it provided the deeply sampled blood TCRbeta repertoires that made up the dataset. The prospective study material was composed of cDNA or gDNA derived from T cells, B-cell-depleted T cells, or PBMCs. Samples were obtained from the ongoing ImmuneRACE study (first 160 participants) and from 1,000 to 1,500 subjects provided by 6 global collaborators. Where available, HLA class I and class II types were obtained from metadata supplied by the sample provider rather than from assay-based typing.

Paper-wide results and their limitations: Clinical and demographic metadata were provided uncurated, with the amount varying by source and participant.

TCRbeta CDR3 regions were amplified from genomic DNA using the immunoSEQ Assay, a bias-controlled multiplex PCR. Processing in the source paper ran as follows. The number of nucleated cells in each sample was estimated from the amplification of reference gene primers within the assay. Sequence reads were collapsed and filtered to measure the absolute abundance of every unique TCRbeta CDR3 rearrangement. Productive Simpson clonality was computed per sample as the square root of Simpson's diversity index over productive rearrangements. TCRdb obtained this table from immuneACCESS and retained in-frame rearrangements with V and J assigned. These tables miss some clones; where compared with another copy, unresolved V genes account for less than half of the shortfall, and the remainder is unexplained. V and J calls and clone size follow that table, whereas D and trimming were derived from the DNA. The sample data list some 490,000 clones, and roughly nine tenths of these were observed just once. The ten largest make up approximately 8% of the sample.

Taken from cysteine to phenylalanine, the CDR3 has 14 residues. Only the CDR3 part of the read is kept: 42 bases, read in frame from the first base. The germline V gene sets CDR1 to SGHRS and CDR2 to YFSETQ. V loses 4 bases of germline sequence and J loses 0 bases, and the interval between the two ends is 10 bases. The TCR comes from a woman in her fifties or sixties who had recovered from COVID-19. The sample comprised PBMCs or T cells enriched from blood (not recorded which). In this chain, TRBV5-1 is recombined with TRBJ1-1; the D region possibly corresponds to TRBD1 (5 bases align). The CDR3 region has the sequence CASSLDSLNTEAFF. The nucleotides read TGCGCCAGCAGCCTAGACAGTCTGAACACTGAAGCTTTCTTT.